This TCR beta chain was sequenced for a study of shared clonotypes between healthy human individuals. Turning to the study itself: Donors, aged 18 to 49, were a couple of women and a few men.

All participating donors were Caucasian adults from Nashville, Tennessee. The authors' processing: For the immunoSEQ data, sequences were junction-only without quality scores, so filtering differed. Measured with immunoSEQ multiplex PCR; TCRdb has only the in-frame clones, and not every one. V and J calls and clone size come straight from that table; D and trimming were deduced from the DNA. The sample lists millions of clones; approximately 90% were seen once. The CDR3 loop spans 14 amino acids. Trimming removed 6 bases from V and 2 bases from J, with 14 bases in between. From germline, CDR1 is MNHEY and CDR2 SVGAGI.

This receptor was obtained from a man between 18 and 35 years old in good health. The J gene is TRBJ2-7, the V gene TRBV6-5; D perhaps matches TRBD2 (5 bases). Sequenced sample: naive CD4+ T cells sorted from blood. The subset was: CD45RA+ positively selected. The CDR3 region is CASSLLGPPYEQYF. The CDR3 DNA is TGTGCCAGCAGCTTACTAGGGCCTCCCTACGAGCAGTACTTC.